This TCR beta chain comes out of a study of identical twins. Study outcomes and limitations: Within beta out-of-frame sequences, the excess sharing observed between twins was weaker. Cross-sectional statistics, not tracking of the same donors, supported the conclusions. Diverse VJ usage suggested most zero-insertion clonotypes were not invariant T cells.

This clonotype came up many times. What it binds is not known. With no exceptions, donors were healthy Caucasians. The CDR3 has 15 residues. Deletions cut 0 bases from V and 0 bases from J, with 5 bases between. Looked up from germline, CDR1 is MNHEY and CDR2 is SMNVEV (reference sequence). MiXCR was run by TCRdb on the 5' RACE reads, yielding one entry per CDR3 protein. The sample carries about 690,000 distinct CDR3 sequences, roughly 6.2% recorded once. The material sequenced was naive T cells sorted from blood. The receptor's source is a man between 18 and 35 years old in good health. This chain uses TRBV27 with TRBJ2-2; no clear D gene. The CDR3 protein is CASSLSVANTGELFF. CDR3 nucleotide sequence: TGTGCCAGCAGTTTATCTGTCGCGAACACCGGGGAGCTGTTTTTT.